This T cell receptor (beta chain) appears in the sequencing data of a study of identical twins. CDR1 DFQATT and CDR2 SNEGSKA come from the germline V gene (reference sequence). CDR3 length: 12 residues. Trimming cost V 2 bases and J 4 bases, with 8 bases left between them. Points on this clonotype: Its antigen is not identified.

Overall study findings and caveats: The study drew conclusions from cross-sectional statistical analysis, not from following the same donors. Monozygotic twins shared more out-of-frame TCR alpha than recombination models predicted.

Using its own MiXCR run on the 5' RACE reads, TCRdb lists one record per CDR3 protein. Seen here are 510,000 or so distinct CDR3 sequences, 12% to 15% observed once, and the top ten hold around 0.4%. These same data were also listed under a study on yellow fever vaccine responses in identical twins.

The source material was CD4+ T cells sorted from blood. The TCR comes from a woman under 30 in good health. The V gene is TRBV20-1, the J gene TRBJ1-1; the D is unclear. This CDR3 reads CSARTGSTEAFF. Written as DNA, the CDR3 is TGCAGTGCTAGAACCGGGAGCACTGAAGCTTTCTTT.